This TCR beta chain was obtained from a study of blood T cell repertoires in COVID-19. Germline trimming cut 1 base from V and 12 bases from J; bases unmatched to any gene: 10. Germline V CDR1 and CDR2: SQVTM, ANQGSEA. The CDR3 runs 13 residues. Data came from immunoSEQ multiplex PCR; TCRdb stores just in-frame clones and leaves some out. In the table there are about 170,000 clones, about 83% of which are singletons. A Seattle source enrolled patients during active infection and followed them longitudinally. Sequences were obtained from peripheral blood. This clonotype was obtained from an elderly woman with COVID-19, enrolled during active disease. The rearrangement uses TRBV29-1 and TRBJ2-3; 7 bases agree with TRBD1. CDR3 DNA sequence: TGCAGCGTTGAAGCCCCGACAGGGAAATTTCAGTATTTT. This sequence encodes CSVEAPTGKFQYF.